Below are 21 T cell receptor beta chains sequenced from a single sample in a study of blood T cell repertoires in COVID-19 (dated by TCRdb to the early 2020s). Receptor amplification or capture employed the immunoSEQ multiplex PCR assay. The immuneACCESS repertoire file appears here via TCRdb, limited to in-frame rearrangements. These files lack a portion of the clones; in checked studies, under half of the deficit traces to unresolved V genes, and the cause of the others is not known. The sample table records fewer than 450,000 clones; 80% to 95% of these occur just once. Of the sample, under 0.7% is held by the ten largest clones. What was sequenced was PBMCs or T cells enriched from blood (not recorded which). These receptors originate from a man in his late teens or twenties who had recovered from COVID-19.

The chain has TRBV5-6 and TRBJ1-6; D might be TRBD1 (6 bases). This CDR3 comprises 13 residues. Trimming pared 2 bases from V and 7 bases from J, leaving 7 bases between. Looked up from germline, CDR1 is SGHDT and CDR2 is YYEEEE. The CDR3 nucleotides are TGTGCCAGCAGCTTTGGACAGAATTCACCCCTCCACTTT. This gives the protein CASSFGQNSPLHF.

The rearrangement joins TRBV19 to TRBJ2-6; D is uncertain. The V end lost 11 bases, the J end lost 0 bases, and 8 bases lay between the germline ends. CDR1 LNHDA and CDR2 SQIVND come from the germline V gene (reference sequence). The CDR3 is 13 amino acids. DNA for the CDR3: TGTGCCGCAAGAGCCTCTGGGGCCAACGTCCTGACTTTC. Protein: CAARASGANVLTF.

This chain links TRBV7-9 with TRBJ1-4; D not certain. Germline V gene lookup returns CDR1 SEHNR and CDR2 FQNEAQ (reference sequence). V was trimmed by 4 bases and J by 4 bases, leaving 19 bases between them. The CDR3 contains 17 residues. CDR3 in DNA: TGTGCCAGCAGCTCATTCGCGACTCCCGCCCTTAATGAAAAACTGTTTTTT. Translating it yields CASSSFATPALNEKLFF.

The J gene is TRBJ1-2, the V gene TRBV7-9; D is ambiguous. Trimming took off 5 bases at V and 4 bases at J, with 17 bases between the two ends. Germline lookup yields CDR1 SEHNR and CDR2 FQNEAQ (reference sequence). The CDR3 runs to 15 residues. The CDR3 bases are TGTGCCAGCAGCCCCCGACGCGGCCGAGGCTATGGCTACACCTTC. Protein sequence: CASSPRRGRGYGYTF.

V usage is TRBV5-1 and J usage is TRBJ1-6, with D perhaps matching TRBD1 (6 bases). V lost 0 bases, J lost 6 bases, and 13 bases lay in between. The CDR3 sequence is 16 residues long. Per the germline V gene, CDR1 is SGHRS and CDR2 is YFSETQ. As DNA, the CDR3 is TGCGCCAGCAGCTTGGCCCGCAGGGGTGGTAATTCACCCCTCCACTTT. Translating gives CASSLARRGGNSPLHF.

The V and J genes are TRBV5-1 and TRBJ2-7, with 10 bases that match TRBD2. Germline V gene data show CDR1 as SGHRS and CDR2 as YFSETQ. The CDR3 runs to 15 residues. Unmatched junction bases numbered 1, after V lost 0 bases and J lost 1 base. The CDR3 loop reads CASSLEAGGSYEQYF. The CDR3 nucleotides read TGCGCCAGCAGCTTGGAAGCGGGGGGGTCCTACGAGCAGTACTTC.

The genes are TRBV6-6 and TRBJ1-5, with 11 bases lining up with TRBD1. The V and J ends lost 5 bases and 0 bases, in that order; junction bases with no gene match: 9. The germline CDR1 and CDR2 sequences are MNHNY and SVGAGI (reference sequence). This CDR3 is 18 amino acids long. The CDR3 region has the DNA TGTGCCAGCAGTCCTCGGGACAGGGGGGATTATAGCAATCAGCCCCAGCATTTT. This translates into CASSPRDRGDYSNQPQHF.

On this clone itself: At the DNA level, this CDR3 is encoded by other sequences in the same sample as well. V usage is TRBV12-3 or TRBV12-4 and J usage is TRBJ1-1; 7 nucleotides agree with TRBD1. The CDR3 runs 13 residues. V gave up 3 bases and J gave up 3 bases; unmatched junction bases: 1. The CDR3 nucleotides are TGTGCCAGCAGTTTCCAGGGGGACACTGAAGCTTTCTTT. Protein product: CASSFQGDTEAFF.

CDR3 sequence (DNA): TGTGCCAGCAGTGAACTACGGCGAACTACCCCCAATCAGCCCCAGCATTTT. It is translated as CASSELRRTTPNQPQHF. The rearrangement uses TRBV6-1 and TRBJ1-5; D is ambiguous. This CDR3 has 17 amino acids. Trimming removed 2 bases at V and 3 bases at J, with 17 bases between. Germline CDR1 is MNHNS and CDR2 is SASEGT.

The chain carries TRBV9 and TRBJ1-4; D remains ambiguous. Deletions cut 3 bases from V and 7 bases from J, with 10 bases between. The CDR3 has 13 residues. Germline lookup yields CDR1 SGDLS and CDR2 YYNGEE. In nucleotides, the CDR3 is TGTGCCAGCAGCGAGGATCTAGGTGAAAAACTGTTTTTT. Residues: CASSEDLGEKLFF. Full variable domain (outside the CDR3, taken from reference TRBV9 and TRBJ1-4): DSGVTQTPKHLITATGQRVTLRCSPRSGDLSVYWYQQSLDQGLQFLIQYYNGEERAKGNILERFSAQQFPDLHSELNLSSLELGDSALYFCASSEDLGEKLFFGSGTQLSVL.

Remarks on this clone: This CDR3 is also generated by other DNA sequences in the sample. The chain couples TRBV28 to TRBJ1-1; TRBD1 is a possible D gene (6 bases). V lost 6 bases and J 1 base, leaving 9 bases between the germline ends. The CDR3 is 13 amino acids. Per germline, CDR1 MDHEN and CDR2 SYDVKM. CDR3 loop: CASSRGGNTEAFF. The CDR3 DNA reads TGTGCCAGCAGCAGAGGGGGGAACACTGAAGCTTTCTTT. The whole variable domain, remainder taken from reference TRBV28 and TRBJ1-1, is DVKVTQSSRYLVKRTGEKVFLECVQDMDHENMFWYRQDPGLGLRLIYFSYDVKMKEKGDIPEGYSVSREKKERFSLILESASTNQTSMYLCASSRGGNTEAFFGQGTRLTVV.

This clone has just one count. V usage is TRBV28 and J usage is TRBJ1-6; D call uncertain. CDR1 and CDR2 (germline): MDHEN, SYDVKM. Trimming took 5 bases from V and 7 from J, leaving 15 bases between them. CDR3 length: 15 residues. CDR3 in DNA: TGTGCCAGCAGTAGTGGATCCGGAGGGAATTCACCCCTCCACTTT. This encodes CASSSGSGGNSPLHF.

The V call is TRBV19, the J call TRBJ2-1; D uncertain. V lost 2 bases to trimming and J lost 8 bases, with 10 bases between them. CDR3 length equals 13 residues. In germline, CDR1 is LNHDA, CDR2 SQIVND (reference sequence). CDR3 DNA sequence: TGTGCCAGTAGTATACGGTATAGAGATGAGCAGTTCTTC. Translating gives CASSIRYRDEQFF.

The chain's CDR3 is CASSLERGRDEQYF. The CDR3 coding sequence is TGTGCCAGCAGCTTGGAGAGGGGGCGCGACGAGCAGTACTTC. The rearrangement joins TRBV5-6 to TRBJ2-7, with 7 nucleotides matching TRBD1. The trim removed 0 bases at V and 5 bases at J, leaving 5 bases unmatched. Looked up from germline, CDR1 is SGHDT and CDR2 is YYEEEE. The CDR3 has 14 residues.

This rearrangement joins TRBV28 to TRBJ1-5, with a tentative D call TRBD1 (5 bases). From germline, CDR1 is MDHEN and CDR2 SYDVKM. Trimming removed 2 bases at V and 0 bases at J, with 8 bases between. The CDR3 runs to 15 residues. CDR3 DNA: TGTGCCAGCAGTTTAGGGGGGTTTAGCAATCAGCCCCAGCATTTT. Translating gives CASSLGGFSNQPQHF.

The chain is built from TRBV28 and TRBJ2-3, with 10 positions matching TRBD2. Germline CDR1 is MDHEN and CDR2 is SYDVKM. This CDR3 region has 16 residues. V was pared by 5 bases and J by 6 bases, with 11 bases of the junction left unmatched. The CDR3 here is CASSLTSGTRADTQYF. For the CDR3, the DNA is TGTGCCAGCAGTCTAACTAGCGGGACGCGGGCGGATACGCAGTATTTT.

This chain uses TRBV11-2 with TRBJ2-7, with TRBD1 as a possible D gene (6 bases). CDR3 size: 15 residues. Germline V lookup: CDR1 SGHAT, CDR2 FQNNGV. Trimming pared 3 bases from V and 3 bases from J, leaving 15 bases between. The CDR3 here is CASSLGAATYYEQYF. Written as DNA, the CDR3 is TGTGCCAGCAGCTTGGGGGCGGCCACTTACTACGAGCAGTACTTC.

J is TRBJ1-4 and V is TRBV6-6, with 7 positions matching TRBD1. CDR1 is MNHNY and CDR2 is SVGAGI in the germline V gene (reference sequence). The junction had 5 bases not matched to a gene; V was cut back by 2 bases and J by 8 bases. The CDR3 extends over 14 amino acids. The CDR3 DNA follows: TGTGCCAGCAGTTACCGACAGGGTACGGAAAAACTGTTTTTT. Its protein is CASSYRQGTEKLFF.

V is TRBV28 and J is TRBJ1-1, with D possibly TRBD1 on 5 matching bases. V was shortened by 4 bases and J by 1 base, with 16 bases between the two germline ends. Germline CDR1 and CDR2: MDHEN and SYDVKM. CDR3 size: 16 residues. In DNA, the CDR3 is TGTGCCAGCAGTTCTTTGCCAGGGCAGGGGAACACTGAAGCTTTCTTT. It encodes CASSSLPGQGNTEAFF.

The chain carries TRBV7-8 and TRBJ1-5; D is possibly TRBD1 (6 bases). From germline, CDR1 is SGHVS and CDR2 FQNEAQ. Trimming took 5 bases from V and 4 from J, leaving 15 bases between them. The CDR3 spans 15 residues. The DNA of the CDR3 is TGTGCCAGCAGCGTTTTCGGACAGTTAAATCAGCCCCAGCATTTT. This codes for CASSVFGQLNQPQHF.

V is TRBV27 and J is TRBJ2-7, with TRBD1 matching 11 bases. Per the germline V gene, CDR1 is MNHEY and CDR2 is SMNVEV (reference sequence). The ends lost 5 bases at V and 0 bases at J; junction bases unmatched: 3. CDR3 length: 15 amino acids. CDR3 region: CASSLGTGGSYEQYF. The CDR3, as DNA: TGTGCCAGCAGTCTAGGGACAGGGGGCTCCTACGAGCAGTACTTC.